Included here is one T cell receptor (beta chain) sequence, with context. One junction end does not reproduce the germline sequence, and a read error may be involved. The sample comes from a study of tumor-infiltrating lymphocytes in primary liver carcinoma. CDR1 and CDR2 (germline): MNHEY, SVGEGT. The CDR3 covers 14 residues. With about 470 ng total RNA as template and a constant-region primer, TCR beta cDNA was made. Nested multiplex PCR, run for three rounds with slightly modified ARM-PCR, yielded TCR beta libraries. Each of the first two PCR rounds ran approximately 11 cycles with TRBV1-TRBV30 forward and C-beta reverse primers. TCRdb re-called the multiplex PCR reads with MiXCR, one entry per CDR3 protein. This table holds approximately 110,000 distinct CDR3 sequences, around 80% found once. The 20-30 mg bulk tissue piece was not sorted before simultaneous RNA and DNA extraction. Treatment-naive at the time, the patients had chronic HBV infection.

The chain has TRBV6-2 or TRBV6-3 and TRBJ1-1; TRBD1 is a possible D gene (6 bases). The TCR was taken from a man aged 40-49 years with primary liver carcinoma and hepatitis B virus infection. Sequencing input: liver tumor tissue from sampling region 3. As to subset: tumor region T3, left-lateral pole. CDR3 sequence: CASRRGGTNIEAFF. In DNA form, the CDR3 reads TGTGCCAGTCGGCGAGGGGGAACGAACATTGAAGCTTTCTTT.